These T cell receptor beta chains were read from a single sample in a study of T cells in Graves' hyperthyroidism and ophthalmopathy. TCRdb independently ran MiXCR on the multiplex PCR reads; one entry per CDR3 protein. The profile shows some 370,000 distinct CDR3 sequences, 17% of them singletons. What was sequenced was blood. All receptors come from a woman between 25 and 40 years old with Graves' hyperthyroidism that later progressed to Graves' ophthalmopathy. The CDR3 runs from the conserved cysteine through the conserved F or W. D genes are given only for firm matches. A row's size may be missing; if present it is once, few, many or a size class.

>TRBJ2-1|TRBD2|17|-|TRBV29-1
CSTRWGGSGPSPNEQFF
TGCAGCACCCGGTGGGGGGGTAGCGGACCTTCCCCCAATGAGCAGTTCTTC
>TRBJ2-3|TRBD2|17|-|TRBV28
CASSPSGGAYRADTQYF
TGTGCCAGCAGTCCCTCCGGGGGGGCCTACAGGGCAGATACGCAGTATTTT
>TRBJ1-1|TRBD1|17|-|TRBV19
CASSRDRGPFFRAEAFF
TGTGCCAGTAGTCGGGACAGGGGGCCTTTCTTCAGGGCTGAAGCTTTCTTT
>TRBJ2-7|-|16|-|TRBV18
CASSPARLLSSYEQYF
TGTGCCAGCTCACCCGCCAGACTGTTAAGCTCCTACGAGCAGTACTTC
>TRBJ2-1|TRBD1|15|many|TRBV15
CATSPVQGVGNEQFF
TGTGCCACCAGCCCTGTCCAGGGGGTAGGCAATGAGCAGTTCTTC
>TRBJ2-7|TRBD2|16|many|TRBV11-2
CASSSSGGRVGNEQYF
TGTGCCAGCAGTTCTAGCGGGGGGCGTGTGGGAAACGAGCAGTACTTC
>TRBJ1-6|-|15|-|TRBV6-6
CASSYRLRINSPLHF
TGTGCCAGCAGTTACCGGCTTCGGATCAATTCACCCCTCCACTTT
>TRBJ2-5|TRBD2|16|few|TRBV7-2
CASSNHREGGSETQYF
TGTGCCAGCAGCAACCATCGGGAGGGCGGCTCCGAGACCCAGTACTTC
>TRBJ1-5|TRBD1|13|many|TRBV10-2
CASKQGAGQPQHF
TGCGCCAGCAAACAGGGGGCCGGTCAGCCCCAGCATTTT
>TRBJ1-2|-|13|few|TRBV30
CALPSGRTIGYTF
TGTGCCCTACCCTCGGGACGGACTATCGGCTACACCTTC
>TRBJ2-1|-|15|many|TRBV5-1
CASSLASRGSNEQFF
TGCGCCAGCAGCTTGGCCTCCCGGGGGAGCAATGAGCAGTTCTTC
>TRBJ2-1|TRBD2|15|-|TRBV30
CAWSIGSGSYNEQFF
TGTGCCTGGAGTATTGGTAGCGGGTCCTACAATGAGCAGTTCTTC
>TRBJ1-6|-|12|many|TRBV30
CAWEQVGSPLHF
TGTGCCTGGGAACAGGTTGGTTCACCCCTCCACTTT
>TRBJ1-1|-|14|many|TRBV12-3/TRBV12-4
CASSPWDNQRGAFF
TGTGCCAGCAGTCCATGGGACAACCAACGTGGAGCTTTCTTT
>TRBJ2-2|-|14|many|TRBV24-1
CATGRGGYTGELFF
TGTGCCACCGGACGAGGGGGTTACACCGGGGAGCTGTTTTTT
>TRBJ1-2|TRBD1|13|few|TRBV6-1
CASSQTGFRGYTF
TGTGCCAGCAGTCAGACAGGGTTCCGTGGCTACACCTTC
>TRBJ1-5|TRBD1|15|-|TRBV4-2
CASSQDRGSGQPQHF
TGTGCCAGCAGCCAGGACAGGGGATCGGGCCAGCCCCAGCATTTT
>TRBJ1-4|TRBD1|14|-|TRBV30
CAWSRDSRNEKLFF
TGTGCCTGGAGTCGGGACAGTCGTAATGAAAAACTGTTTTTT
>TRBJ2-5|-|15|few|TRBV6-2/TRBV6-3
CASSYLDRYQETQYF
TGTGCCAGCAGTTACTTGGACCGGTACCAAGAGACCCAGTACTTC
>TRBJ2-2|TRBD1|17|few|TRBV4-1
CASSQAGRTGVGGELFF
TGCGCCAGCAGCCAAGCTGGTAGGACAGGGGTCGGTGGGGAGCTGTTTTTT
>TRBJ1-5|-|17|many|TRBV28
CASTQDLSRVHSQPQHF
TGTGCCAGCACCCAAGATCTCAGCAGGGTACATAGTCAGCCCCAGCATTTT
>TRBJ1-2|-|13|many|TRBV3-1
CASSQDRGYGYTF
TGTGCCAGCAGCCAAGATCGGGGTTATGGCTACACCTTC
>TRBJ2-2|-|16|many|TRBV2
CASTRGRAGNTGELFF
TGTGCCAGCACGAGGGGGAGGGCTGGGAACACCGGGGAGCTGTTTTTT
>TRBJ2-6|TRBD1|17|-|TRBV5-1
CASSSGQDTSGANVLTF
TGCGCCAGCAGCTCAGGACAGGATACTTCTGGGGCCAACGTCCTGACTTTC
>TRBJ1-1|-|14|-|TRBV28
CASSPTQARTEAFF
TGTGCCAGCAGCCCCACACAGGCGCGCACTGAAGCTTTCTTT
>TRBJ1-1|-|13|-|TRBV27
CASSLIRTTEAFF
TGTGCCAGCAGTTTAATCAGAACAACCGAAGCCTTCTTT
>TRBJ2-5|TRBD2|16|-|TRBV20-1
CSARDGAGGTQETQYF
TGCAGTGCTAGAGATGGAGCGGGAGGGACCCAAGAGACCCAGTACTTC
>TRBJ2-3|TRBD2|16|once|TRBV9
CASSVVAGGYTDTQYF
TGTGCCAGCAGCGTAGTGGCGGGAGGTTACACAGATACGCAGTATTTT
>TRBJ1-4|TRBD1|14|few|TRBV18
CASSGQGGREKLFF
TGTGCCAGCTCAGGACAGGGGGGCCGTGAAAAACTGTTTTTT
>TRBJ1-1|-|13|few|TRBV6-9
CASSYLGTDGAFF
TGTGCCAGCAGTTACCTCGGGACGGATGGAGCTTTCTTT
>TRBJ2-4|-|14|few|TRBV20-1
CSAPTARGVGIQYF
TGCAGTGCCCCGACCGCGAGAGGGGTTGGCATTCAGTACTTC
>TRBJ2-7|TRBD2|20|few|TRBV3-1
CASSPRSGTSGSLTSYEQYF
TGTGCCAGCAGCCCCAGATCCGGGACTAGCGGGTCTTTAACTTCCTACGAGCAGTACTTC
>TRBJ1-5|-|14|many|TRBV18
CASSPNQGNQPQHF
TGTGCCAGCTCACCAAACCAGGGTAATCAGCCCCAGCATTTT
>TRBJ1-2|-|13|many|TRBV28
CACEDRQMDDYTF
TGTGCCTGTGAGGACCGTCAAATGGATGACTACACCTTC
>TRBJ2-7|-|14|-|TRBV20-1
CSARVMQRGDEQYF
TGCAGTGCTAGAGTAATGCAGCGAGGGGACGAGCAGTACTTC
>TRBJ1-5|-|15|-|TRBV28
CASSLDIFSNQPQHF
TGTGCCAGCAGCTTAGACATATTTAGCAATCAGCCCCAGCATTTT
>TRBJ2-7|-|15|-|TRBV15
CATSRDRMGTYEQYF
TGTGCCACCAGCAGAGATAGGATGGGAACCTACGAGCAGTACTTC
>TRBJ2-3|-|15|many|TRBV20-1
CSARDLGGDTDTQYF
TGCAGTGCTAGAGATCTCGGCGGGGACACAGATACGCAGTATTTT
>TRBJ2-2|-|17|few|TRBV12-5
CASGLVVGRANTGELFF
TGTGCTAGTGGTTTGGTTGTTGGACGCGCGAACACCGGGGAGCTGTTTTTT
>TRBJ1-3|-|15|many|TRBV19
CASSISGASGNTIYF
TGTGCCAGTAGTATCTCAGGGGCTTCTGGAAACACCATATATTTT
>TRBJ2-2|-|17|-|TRBV7-9
CASSSLGLEFNTGELFF
TGTGCCAGCAGCTCCCTTGGACTGGAGTTTAACACCGGGGAGCTGTTTTTT
>TRBJ1-2|TRBD1|14|-|TRBV5-5
CASTRGATIYGYTF
TGTGCCAGCACCAGGGGGGCGACAATATATGGCTACACCTTC
>TRBJ2-5|-|12|many|TRBV5-1
CASSLSQETQYF
TGTGCCAGCAGCCTTTCCCAAGAGACCCAGTACTTC
>TRBJ1-2|-|13|few|TRBV27
CASSQRRSHGYTF
TGTGCCAGCAGCCAGAGACGCAGCCATGGCTACACCTTC
>TRBJ2-3|TRBD2|16|-|TRBV3-1
CASSLGLAGVEDTQYF
TGTGCCAGCAGCCTCGGACTAGCGGGAGTGGAAGATACGCAGTATTTT
>TRBJ2-7|-|12|-|TRBV19
CASSTPAHEQYF
TGTGCCAGTAGTACCCCGGCCCACGAGCAGTACTTC
>TRBJ2-1|-|14|few|TRBV7-9
CASSLLVGYNEQFF
TGTGCCAGCAGCTTATTAGTGGGTTACAATGAGCAGTTCTTC
>TRBJ1-5|-|15|many|TRBV6-1
CASSESGHQNQPQHF
TGTGCCAGCAGTGAATCCGGACATCAAAATCAGCCCCAGCATTTT
>TRBJ2-5|-|13|many|TRBV18
CASSPPVVETQYF
TGTGCCAGCTCACCACCTGTGGTCGAGACCCAGTACTTC
>TRBJ2-7|-|15|few|TRBV4-2
CASSQGWTGNYEQYF
TGTGCCAGCAGCCAAGGTTGGACGGGGAACTACGAGCAGTACTTC